Shown below are 17 T cell receptor beta chains from a single sample sequenced in a study of T cell responses to AZD1222 COVID-19 vaccine. Clones were read by immunoSEQ multiplex PCR, and TCRdb kept only the in-frame ones, dropping some. The sample carries tens of thousands of clones, 70% to 80% recorded once. The sequences come from peripheral blood, collected 28 days after the second AZD1222 dose. Receptors were obtained from an adult who received the AZD1222 COVID-19 vaccine.

The chain combines TRBV7-6 with TRBJ1-5, with D unclear. The CDR3 loop spans 14 amino acids. V was trimmed by 5 bases and J by 7 bases, leaving 15 bases between them. The germline V gene has CDR1 SGHVS and CDR2 FNYEAQ. CDR3 in DNA: TGTGCCAGCAGCGCGACCCCTGGAGAACAGCCCCAGCATTTT. This translates into CASSATPGEQPQHF. The full variable domain, in which reference TRBV7-6 and TRBJ1-5 provide the parts outside the CDR3, is GAGVSQSPRYKVTKRGQDVALRCDPISGHVSLYWYRQALGQGPEFLTYFNYEAQQDKSGLPNDRFSAERPEGSISTLTIQRTEQRDSAMYRCASSATPGEQPQHFGDGTRLSIL.

The V and J genes are TRBV5-1 and TRBJ2-1; D possibly uses TRBD1 or TRBD2 (6 bases each). V was shortened by 3 bases and J by 5 bases, with 15 bases between the two germline ends. The CDR3 contains 15 residues. Germline V gene data show CDR1 as SGHRS and CDR2 as YFSETQ. The DNA of the CDR3 is TGCGCCAGCAGCTCCATAGGGGGGCCCCACAATGAGCAGTTCTTC. It yields the protein CASSSIGGPHNEQFF.

The sample holds a few counts of this clone. The CDR3 DNA is TGTGCCAGCAGCACGCGGACAGGGGGCGCCTACAATGAGCAGTTCTTC. This translates into CASSTRTGGAYNEQFF. The chain has TRBV5-6 and TRBJ2-1, with 11 bases identical to TRBD1. Germline values: CDR1 SGHDT, CDR2 YYEEEE. With V trimmed by 4 bases and J by 2 bases, 5 bases remained unmatched. This CDR3 has 16 residues.

The chain couples TRBV4-1 to TRBJ1-1, with TRBD1 as a possible D gene (5 bases). This CDR3 is 15 amino acids long. V was pared by 1 base and J by 1 base, with 10 bases between. Germline CDR1 and CDR2: MGHRA and YSYEKL. The DNA for the CDR3 is TGCGCCAGCAGCCAAGCAGGGTATCAGAACACTGAAGCTTTCTTT. This encodes CASSQAGYQNTEAFF.

The chain joins TRBV18 to TRBJ2-1; TRBD1 agrees at 9 bases. The V and J ends lost 0 bases and 9 bases, in that order; junction bases with no gene match: 3. Germline CDR1 and CDR2: KGHSH and LQKENI. This CDR3 contains 14 residues. The CDR3 DNA sequence: TGTGCCAGCTCACCACCGGGACAGGGCGGTGAGCAGTTCTTC. It yields the protein CASSPPGQGGEQFF.

The chain carries TRBV19 and TRBJ2-3; D is unresolved. V shed 3 bases and J shed 5 bases, with 6 bases lying between them. The CDR3 runs to 12 residues. The germline gives CDR1 LNHDA, CDR2 SQIVND (reference sequence). CDR3 nucleotides: TGTGCCAGTAGTATCGGCAGAGATACGCAGTATTTT. As protein: CASSIGRDTQYF.

This clone showed up just once. The chain recombines TRBV6-5 with TRBJ2-1, with 8 bases aligning to TRBD1. Unmatched junction bases numbered 12, after V lost 5 bases and J lost 9 bases. The CDR3 loop spans 15 amino acids. Germline values: CDR1 MNHEY, CDR2 SVGAGI. CDR3 sequence (DNA): TGTGCCAGCAGTCGGACAGGGCAAGGTAGGAGTGAGCAGTTCTTC. It specifies CASSRTGQGRSEQFF.

This sequence joins TRBV27 and TRBJ1-1, with 7 bases identical to TRBD1. From germline, CDR1 is MNHEY and CDR2 SMNVEV (reference sequence). V lost 4 bases, J lost 4 bases, and 12 bases stayed unmatched. The CDR3 is 16 amino acids. The CDR3 loop reads CASSSDRALIGTEAFF. The CDR3 nucleotides read TGTGCCAGCAGTTCCGACAGGGCCCTAATAGGCACTGAAGCTTTCTTT.

V usage is TRBV7-2 and J usage is TRBJ2-7, with D possibly matching TRBD2 (6 bases). The ends were cut back, 1 base at V and 0 bases at J, with 10 bases in the middle. CDR1 and CDR2 (germline): SGHTA, FQGNSA. The CDR3 covers 15 residues. CDR3: CASSLVAGSSYEQYF. The CDR3, as DNA: TGTGCCAGCAGCTTAGTGGCGGGAAGCTCCTACGAGCAGTACTTC.

There are a few counts of this clone. This rearrangement joins TRBV5-1 to TRBJ1-1, with D possibly TRBD1 on 5 matching bases. This CDR3 is 16 amino acids long. V was cut by 0 bases and J by 1 base, with 13 bases left in between. Germline values: CDR1 SGHRS, CDR2 YFSETQ. CDR3 in amino acids: CASSLGPFGANTEAFF. The CDR3 DNA is TGCGCCAGCAGCTTGGGTCCCTTTGGGGCGAACACTGAAGCTTTCTTT.

The rearrangement joins TRBV27 to TRBJ1-1; possible D gene TRBD1, 5 bases. This CDR3 has 13 amino acids. Trimming removed 8 bases from V and 1 base from J, with 11 bases in between. Per the germline V gene, CDR1 is MNHEY and CDR2 is SMNVEV (reference sequence). CDR3 sequence (DNA): TGTGCCAGCTCGGAGGGGCCGAACACTGAAGCTTTCTTT. The encoded protein is CASSEGPNTEAFF.

The chain is built from TRBV5-1 and TRBJ2-7, with 7 bases identical to TRBD2. V lost 4 bases to trimming and J lost 7 bases; unmatched junction nucleotides: 11. In germline, CDR1 is SGHRS, CDR2 YFSETQ. The CDR3 length is 14 residues. The CDR3 reads CASSSGTVAGEQYF. CDR3 DNA sequence: TGCGCCAGCAGCAGCGGGACGGTGGCGGGTGAGCAGTACTTC.

The chain combines TRBV27 with TRBJ2-2; D gene uncertain. V was pared by 5 bases and J by 5 bases, with 9 bases between. This CDR3 spans 13 amino acids. From germline, CDR1 is MNHEY and CDR2 SMNVEV (reference sequence). The CDR3 reads CASSPKWTGELFF. CDR3 sequence (DNA): TGTGCCAGCAGTCCCAAGTGGACCGGGGAGCTGTTTTTT.

The gene calls are TRBV27 and TRBJ2-7; 11 positions agree with TRBD2. The CDR3 is 15 amino acids. Germline trimming cut 6 bases from V and 0 bases from J; bases unmatched to any gene: 4. Germline V gene sequence: CDR1 MNHEY, CDR2 SMNVEV (reference sequence). DNA of the CDR3: TGTGCCAGCAGCCTGGGACTAGCGGACTCCTACGAGCAGTACTTC. Translating it yields CASSLGLADSYEQYF.

This chain joins TRBV27 and TRBJ1-1; TRBD1 agrees at 8 bases. CDR1 MNHEY and CDR2 SMNVEV come from the germline V gene (reference sequence). The CDR3 has 13 amino acids. After removal of 8 bases from V and 6 bases from J, the junction contained 8 bases not matched to a gene. This CDR3 reads CASRKTGASEAFF. CDR3 bases: TGTGCCAGCCGCAAGACAGGGGCTTCTGAAGCTTTCTTT.

A single count supports this clone. V is TRBV29-1 and J is TRBJ1-4; D might be TRBD1 (5 bases). There are 12 residues in the CDR3. The germline V and J ends were trimmed by 3 bases and 10 bases, with 12 bases remaining between them. Germline V gene lookup returns CDR1 SQVTM and CDR2 ANQGSEA. The DNA of the CDR3 is TGCAGCGTTGATATGGGGAGGGGAAAACTGTTTTTT. Its protein product is CSVDMGRGKLFF.

This clone was seen only a few times. V usage is TRBV6-1 and J usage is TRBJ2-7, with a weak D call TRBD2 (6 bases). Trimming took off 1 base at V and 6 bases at J, with 19 bases between the two ends. Germline V gives CDR1 MNHNS, CDR2 SASEGT. This CDR3 is built from 16 residues. Here the CDR3 reads CASSEGSGSAGLEQYV. As DNA, the CDR3 is TGTGCCAGCAGTGAAGGATCGGGCTCAGCGGGTCTCGAGCAGTACGTC.